Shown below are 22 T cell receptor beta chains from a single sample sequenced in a study of T-cell memory formation after mild COVID-19. TCRdb recomputed calls from the 5' RACE reads with MiXCR, one row per CDR3 protein. The sample has about 270,000 distinct CDR3 sequences, more than 15% seen once; the top ten hold about 21%. Material for sequencing was PBMCs or a T cell subset sorted from them (not recorded which). These receptors were taken from a man younger than 35 who had mild COVID-19 (a few samples of this study predate the infection). Cell type and time point are not known.

The V call is TRBV27, the J call TRBJ1-2, with unresolved D. CDR3 length equals 14 residues. V lost 3 bases and J 4 bases, leaving 12 bases between the germline ends. From germline, CDR1 is MNHEY and CDR2 SMNVEV (reference sequence). CDR3 coding DNA: TGTGCCAGCAGTTTTTCGAGTCCCGGCTATGGCTACACCTTC. Translation gives CASSFSSPGYGYTF.

Only a few counts were recorded for this clonotype. This sequence joins TRBV5-6 and TRBJ2-5; TRBD1 matches 7 bases. The CDR3 has 15 amino acids. V lost 1 base to trimming and J lost 4 bases; unmatched junction nucleotides: 7. CDR1 SGHDT and CDR2 YYEEEE come from the germline V gene. CDR3 residues: CASSLFLTGVETQYF. The CDR3 DNA follows: TGTGCCAGCAGCTTGTTTCTAACAGGGGTAGAGACCCAGTACTTC. Combining the CDR3 with reference TRBV5-6 and TRBJ2-5 gives the whole variable domain DAGVTQSPTHLIKTRGQQVTLRCSPKSGHDTVSWYQQALGQGPQFIFQYYEEEERQRGNFPDRFSGHQFPNYSSELNVNALLLGDSALYLCASSLFLTGVETQYFGPGTRLLVL.

V gene TRBV6-5 combines with J gene TRBJ1-2, with 7 bases that match TRBD1. Germline V lookup: CDR1 MNHEY, CDR2 SVGAGI. CDR3 length equals 15 residues. The V and J ends lost 6 bases and 0 bases, in that order; junction bases with no gene match: 7. This CDR3 is CASRPTGVANYGYTF. CDR3 sequence (DNA): TGTGCCAGCAGGCCTACAGGGGTCGCTAACTATGGCTACACCTTC.

This clonotype showed up just a few times. The rearrangement joins TRBV7-2 to TRBJ1-1; no clear D. The CDR3 runs 15 residues. V gave up 5 bases and J gave up 3 bases, with 16 bases separating them. Germline V lookup: CDR1 SGHTA, CDR2 FQGNSA. The CDR3 coding sequence is TGTGCCAGCAGCCAAGGACCCGGGTCGTACACTGAAGCTTTCTTT. Its protein product is CASSQGPGSYTEAFF.

This clonotype was counted a single time. The J gene is TRBJ2-5, the V gene TRBV11-2; maybe TRBD2 (6 bases). Trimming took 2 bases from V and 4 from J, leaving 11 bases between them. CDR1 and CDR2 (germline): SGHAT, FQNNGV. This CDR3 has 14 residues. CDR3 residues: CASSLYSGPETQYF. DNA for the CDR3: TGTGCCAGCAGCTTATATAGCGGACCAGAGACCCAGTACTTC.

The chain has TRBV7-8 and TRBJ1-1; the D gene is possibly TRBD1 (5 bases). The CDR3 sequence is 14 residues long. V gave up 5 bases and J gave up 5 bases, with 15 bases separating them. Germline assignment: CDR1 SGHVS and CDR2 FQNEAQ. In DNA, the CDR3 is TGTGCCAGCAGCGCCGCCGGGGGATCGACTGAAGCTTTCTTT. Encoded protein: CASSAAGGSTEAFF.

This clonotype came up a few times. This sequence joins TRBV6-5 and TRBJ2-5; perhaps D is TRBD1 or TRBD2 (5 bases each). Germline assignment: CDR1 MNHEY and CDR2 SVGAGI. V lost 2 bases to trimming and J lost 5 bases, with 9 bases between them. The CDR3 contains 13 residues. This CDR3 is CASSYAGTETQYF. The CDR3, as DNA: TGTGCCAGCAGTTACGCAGGGACGGAGACCCAGTACTTC.

The chain has TRBV7-9 and TRBJ1-3; tentatively, D is TRBD1 (6 bases). Germline loops: CDR1 SEHNR, CDR2 FQNEAQ (reference sequence). V lost 5 bases and J 9 bases, leaving 14 bases between the germline ends. This CDR3 is 13 amino acids long. As DNA, the CDR3 is TGTGCCAGCAGCCAGGGGCGAGGGGTCACCATATATTTT. Its protein is CASSQGRGVTIYF.

This clonotype was counted between two and nine times. The chain is built from TRBV28 and TRBJ2-1, with TRBD1 identical over 10 bases. This CDR3 has 15 amino acids. Germline V gene sequence: CDR1 MDHEN, CDR2 SYDVKM. The V gene end was trimmed by 5 bases and the J gene end by 6 bases; junction bases not matched to a gene: 7. The DNA of the CDR3 is TGTGCCAGCAGTCCCGGGACAGGGGACGCCAATGAGCAGTTCTTC. It codes for CASSPGTGDANEQFF.

This rearrangement joins TRBV20-1 to TRBJ2-1; maybe TRBD2 (6 bases). This CDR3 contains 16 residues. CDR1 and CDR2 from the germline V gene are DFQATT and SNEGSKA (reference sequence). Trimming took 3 bases from V and 3 from J, leaving 18 bases between them. CDR3 in DNA: TGCAGTGCTAGGGACTACCCTCAAAGGCTCTACAATGAGCAGTTCTTC. Translated, it gives CSARDYPQRLYNEQFF.

The chain uses TRBV9 and TRBJ2-7, with 9 bases lining up with TRBD1. The V gene end was trimmed by 4 bases and the J gene end by 3 bases; junction bases not matched to a gene: 8. Germline-derived CDR1 and CDR2 are SGDLS and YYNGEE. The length of the CDR3 is 15 residues. The CDR3 DNA reads as TGTGCCAGCAGCTCCCGGGACAGGGCCGTCTACGAGCAGTACTTC. Its protein is CASSSRDRAVYEQYF.

The chain joins TRBV3-1 to TRBJ2-7; 7 bases align to TRBD1. Germline assignment: CDR1 LGHDT and CDR2 YNNKEL (reference sequence). The CDR3 has 15 residues. Trimming cost V 5 bases and J 1 base; bases outside gene matches: 8. CDR3 amino acids: CASSGRQGKSYEQYF. DNA of the CDR3: TGTGCCAGCAGCGGTAGACAGGGAAAGTCCTACGAGCAGTACTTC.

The V call is TRBV5-1, the J call TRBJ2-3, with 9 bases lining up with TRBD2. The ends lost 1 base at V and 6 bases at J; junction bases unmatched: 6. The CDR3 contains 15 residues. Germline V gene lookup returns CDR1 SGHRS and CDR2 YFSETQ. The CDR3 sequence: CASSLRGGAADTQYF. The CDR3 DNA follows: TGCGCCAGCAGCTTGCGCGGGGGGGCCGCCGATACGCAGTATTTT.

The V gene is TRBV5-1, the J gene TRBJ1-1, with D hard to call. CDR1 and CDR2 from the germline V gene are SGHRS and YFSETQ. Trimming removed 0 bases from V and 1 base from J, with 13 bases in between. The CDR3 has 16 amino acids. Here the CDR3 DNA reads TGCGCCAGCAGCTTGGTCGCTGGGGTACCGAACACTGAAGCTTTCTTT. Protein sequence: CASSLVAGVPNTEAFF.

The chain uses TRBV2 and TRBJ2-7; tentative D call: TRBD2 (5 bases). The CDR3 has 12 residues. Germline V lookup: CDR1 SNHLY, CDR2 FYNNEI. V was clipped by 1 base and J by 11 bases, with 12 bases between them. The CDR3 DNA reads as TGTGCCAGCAGTGAAGGGCCCGGGGAGAAGTACGTC. It translates to CASSEGPGEKYV.

This clonotype came up a few times. The rearrangement links TRBV7-3 to TRBJ2-2, with TRBD2 matching 10 bases. The germline V gene has CDR1 SGHTA and CDR2 FQGTGA. V was pared by 8 bases and J by 5 bases, with 14 bases of the junction left unmatched. This CDR3 comprises 17 residues. CDR3 bases: TGTGCCAGCGGTCGGCCCTCTAGCGGGGGCAGAACCGGGGAGCTGTTTTTT. As protein: CASGRPSSGGRTGELFF.

The J gene is TRBJ2-7, the V gene TRBV7-6; no firm D call. Trimming left V 0 bases short and J 7 bases short, with 10 bases between. Germline V gene lookup returns CDR1 SGHVS and CDR2 FNYEAQ. This CDR3 region has 13 residues. CDR3 sequence (DNA): TGTGCCAGCAGCTTAGCTGTGGATAGAGAGCAGTACGTC. As protein: CASSLAVDREQYV.

The chain links TRBV14 to TRBJ1-1; D gene uncertain. Trimming left V 4 bases short and J 5 bases short, with 14 bases between. The CDR3 is 14 amino acids. Germline CDR1 SGHDN, CDR2 FVKESK. CDR3 DNA: TGTGCCAGCAGCCTTATCACTGGCGGGACTGAAGCTTTCTTT. Its translation is CASSLITGGTEAFF. The full variable domain, rest sourced from reference TRBV14 and TRBJ1-1, is EAGVTQFPSHSVIEKGQTVTLRCDPISGHDNLYWYRRVMGKEIKFLLHFVKESKQDESGMPNNRFLAERTGGTYSTLKVQPAELEDSGVYFCASSLITGGTEAFFGQGTRLTVV.

This clonotype occurred a few times. Here the CDR3 DNA reads TGCGCCAGCAGCCAAGCTTTAGGATATGGCTACACCTTC. Amino acids: CASSQALGYGYTF. V and J are TRBV4-3 and TRBJ1-2; D call uncertain. This CDR3 has 13 residues. The V end was cut by 1 base, the J end by 5 bases, with 8 bases between. From germline, CDR1 is LGHNA and CDR2 YSLEER.

This rearrangement joins TRBV15 to TRBJ2-1, with D possibly called TRBD1 or TRBD2 (5 bases each). The CDR3 covers 14 residues. Looked up from germline, CDR1 is LNHNV and CDR2 is YYDKDF (reference sequence). Trimming removed 4 bases at V and 12 bases at J, with 19 bases between. The CDR3 nucleotides read TGTGCCACCAGCACCGATTATGGGGGTCGGCGGCAGTTCTTC. This gives the protein CATSTDYGGRRQFF.

The chain has TRBV7-9 and TRBJ1-2; D unclear. The CDR3 runs 13 residues. From germline, CDR1 is SEHNR and CDR2 FQNEAQ (reference sequence). V was trimmed by 6 bases and J by 2 bases, leaving 10 bases between them. Written as DNA, the CDR3 is TGTGCCAGCAGAGGCGCAGAGAACTATGGCTACACCTTC. It specifies CASRGAENYGYTF.

For this clonotype: This may arise from a read error, as a much more abundant clone is one base away. The V gene is TRBV9, the J gene TRBJ2-2, with a tentative D call TRBD2 (5 bases). Germline CDR1 is SGDLS and CDR2 is YYNGEE. Deletions cut 0 bases from V and 5 bases from J, with 5 bases between. The CDR3 has 13 amino acids. The CDR3 nucleotides read TGTGCCAGCAGCGTAGGAGGGACCGGGGAGCTGTTTTTT. Translating gives CASSVGGTGELFF.